This T cell receptor (beta chain) came from a study of shared clonotypes between healthy human individuals. Broader study findings: Across subsets, estimated richness was generally greater for naive than for memory populations.

CD45RO-negative cells were positively selected for CCR7, leaving out terminally differentiated effector memory CD45RA+ cells. This CDR3 spans 15 amino acids. Germline-derived CDR1 and CDR2 are SGHDN and FVKESK. Trimming pared 2 bases from V and 2 bases from J, leaving 11 bases between. Clones were read by immunoSEQ multiplex PCR, and TCRdb kept only the in-frame ones, dropping some. The sample holds approximately 650,000 clones, around 95% seen once. A word on this clone: Its specificity is unknown.

Sequencing was done on a sample of naive CD8+ T cells sorted from blood. The TCR sequence derives from a woman aged 30 to 39 in good health. This chain joins TRBV14 and TRBJ2-3; the D is unclear. The DNA for the CDR3 is TGTGCCAGCAGCCAATCGTGGACGGACACAGATACGCAGTATTTT. This codes for CASSQSWTDTDTQYF. Full variable domain (rest looked up from reference TRBV14 and TRBJ2-3): EAGVTQFPSHSVIEKGQTVTLRCDPISGHDNLYWYRRVMGKEIKFLLHFVKESKQDESGMPNNRFLAERTGGTYSTLKVQPAELEDSGVYFCASSQSWTDTDTQYFGPGTRLTVL.